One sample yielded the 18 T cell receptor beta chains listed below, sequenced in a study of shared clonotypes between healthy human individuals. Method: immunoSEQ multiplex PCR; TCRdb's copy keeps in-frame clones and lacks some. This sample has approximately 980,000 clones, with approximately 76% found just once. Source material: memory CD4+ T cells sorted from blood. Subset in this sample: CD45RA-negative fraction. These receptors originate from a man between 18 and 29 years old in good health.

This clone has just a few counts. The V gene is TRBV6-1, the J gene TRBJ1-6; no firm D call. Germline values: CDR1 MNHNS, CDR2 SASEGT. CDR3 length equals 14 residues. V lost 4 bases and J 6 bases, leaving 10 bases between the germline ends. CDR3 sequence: CASSGIVTNSPLHF. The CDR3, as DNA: TGTGCCAGCAGTGGGATTGTCACTAATTCACCCCTCCACTTT.

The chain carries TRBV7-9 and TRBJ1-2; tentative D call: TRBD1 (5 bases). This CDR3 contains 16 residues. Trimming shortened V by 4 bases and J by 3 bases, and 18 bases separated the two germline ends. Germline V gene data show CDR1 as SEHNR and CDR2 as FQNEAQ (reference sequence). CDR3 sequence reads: CASSSNWAGRHYGYTF. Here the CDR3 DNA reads TGTGCCAGCAGCTCAAACTGGGCGGGACGGCACTATGGCTACACCTTC.

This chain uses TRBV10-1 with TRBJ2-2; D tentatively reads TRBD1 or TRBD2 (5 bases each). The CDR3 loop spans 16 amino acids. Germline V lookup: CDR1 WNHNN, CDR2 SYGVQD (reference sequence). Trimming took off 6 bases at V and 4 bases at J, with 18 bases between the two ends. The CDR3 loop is CASRPGPGLGTGELFF. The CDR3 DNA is TGCGCCAGCAGGCCAGGGCCGGGGCTCGGCACCGGGGAGCTGTTTTTT.

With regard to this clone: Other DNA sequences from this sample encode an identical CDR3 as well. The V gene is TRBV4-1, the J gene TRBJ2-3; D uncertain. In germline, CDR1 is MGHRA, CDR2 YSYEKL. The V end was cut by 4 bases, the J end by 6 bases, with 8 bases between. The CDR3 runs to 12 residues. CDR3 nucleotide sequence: TGCGCCAGCAGCCTCCTTGGCGATACGCAGTATTTT. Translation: CASSLLGDTQYF.

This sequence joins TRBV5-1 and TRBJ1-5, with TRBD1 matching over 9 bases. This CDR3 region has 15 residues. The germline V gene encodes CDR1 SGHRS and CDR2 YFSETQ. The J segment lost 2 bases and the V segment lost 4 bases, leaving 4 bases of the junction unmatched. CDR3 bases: TGCGCCAGCAGCCGGACAGGGGATGGCAATCAGCCCCAGCATTTT. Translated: CASSRTGDGNQPQHF.

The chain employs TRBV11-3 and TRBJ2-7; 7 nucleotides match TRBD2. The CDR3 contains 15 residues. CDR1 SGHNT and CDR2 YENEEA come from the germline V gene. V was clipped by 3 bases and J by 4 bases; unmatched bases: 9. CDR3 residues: CASSFYAGESYEQYF. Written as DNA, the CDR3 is TGTGCCAGCAGCTTTTACGCGGGAGAATCATACGAGCAGTACTTC.

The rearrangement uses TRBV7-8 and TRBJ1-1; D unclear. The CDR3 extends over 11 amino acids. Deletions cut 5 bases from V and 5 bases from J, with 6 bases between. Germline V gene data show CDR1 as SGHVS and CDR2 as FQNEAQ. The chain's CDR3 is CASSQETEAFF. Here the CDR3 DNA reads TGTGCCAGCAGCCAAGAAACTGAAGCTTTCTTT.

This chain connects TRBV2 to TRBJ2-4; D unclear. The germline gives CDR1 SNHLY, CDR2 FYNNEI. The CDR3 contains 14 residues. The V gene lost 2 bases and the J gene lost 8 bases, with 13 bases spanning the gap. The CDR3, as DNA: TGTGCCAGCAGTGAATTAAGCCAAAGCGACATTCAGTACTTC. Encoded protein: CASSELSQSDIQYF.

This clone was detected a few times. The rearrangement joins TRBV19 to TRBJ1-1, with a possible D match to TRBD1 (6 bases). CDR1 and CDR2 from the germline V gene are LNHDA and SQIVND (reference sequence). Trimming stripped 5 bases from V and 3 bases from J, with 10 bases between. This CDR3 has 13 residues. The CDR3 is CASSGSGDTEAFF. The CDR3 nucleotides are TGTGCCAGTAGTGGATCAGGGGACACTGAAGCTTTCTTT.

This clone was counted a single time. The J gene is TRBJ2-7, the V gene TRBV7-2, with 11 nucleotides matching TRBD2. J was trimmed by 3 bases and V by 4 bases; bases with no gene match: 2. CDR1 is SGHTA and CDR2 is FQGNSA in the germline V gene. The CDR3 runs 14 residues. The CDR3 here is CASSSTSGGYEQYF. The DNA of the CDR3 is TGTGCCAGCAGCTCTACTAGCGGGGGCTACGAGCAGTACTTC.

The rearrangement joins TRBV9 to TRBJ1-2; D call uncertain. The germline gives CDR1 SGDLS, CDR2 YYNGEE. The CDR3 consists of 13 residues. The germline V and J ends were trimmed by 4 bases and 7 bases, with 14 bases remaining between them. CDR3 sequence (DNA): TGTGCCAGCAGCCTAGGACCAACCGGTGGCTACACCTTC. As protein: CASSLGPTGGYTF. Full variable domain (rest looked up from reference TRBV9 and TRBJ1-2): DSGVTQTPKHLITATGQRVTLRCSPRSGDLSVYWYQQSLDQGLQFLIQYYNGEERAKGNILERFSAQQFPDLHSELNLSSLELGDSALYFCASSLGPTGGYTFGSGTRLTVV.

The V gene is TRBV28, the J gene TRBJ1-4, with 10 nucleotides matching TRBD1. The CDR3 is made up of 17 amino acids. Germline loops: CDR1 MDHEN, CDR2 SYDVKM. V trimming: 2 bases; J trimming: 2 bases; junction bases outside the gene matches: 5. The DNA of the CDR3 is TGTGCCAGCAGTTTAACGGACAGGGGGGTCACTAATGAAAAACTGTTTTTT. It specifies CASSLTDRGVTNEKLFF.

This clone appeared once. The CDR3 nucleotides read TGTGCCAGCAGCCAGCCCCAGCGGGGGCTTCACGGCTCCTACAATGAGCAGTTCTTC. Translated, it gives CASSQPQRGLHGSYNEQFF. The chain couples TRBV7-3 to TRBJ2-1; TRBD2 matches 8 bases. Unmatched junction bases numbered 15, after V lost 5 bases and J lost 0 bases. The CDR3 sequence is 19 residues long. Germline V gives CDR1 SGHTA, CDR2 FQGTGA.

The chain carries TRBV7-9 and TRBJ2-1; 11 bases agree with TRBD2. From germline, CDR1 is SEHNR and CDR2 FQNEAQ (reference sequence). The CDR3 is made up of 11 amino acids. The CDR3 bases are TGTGCTAGCGGGAGGGCCAATGAGCAGTTCTTC. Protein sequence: CASGRANEQFF.

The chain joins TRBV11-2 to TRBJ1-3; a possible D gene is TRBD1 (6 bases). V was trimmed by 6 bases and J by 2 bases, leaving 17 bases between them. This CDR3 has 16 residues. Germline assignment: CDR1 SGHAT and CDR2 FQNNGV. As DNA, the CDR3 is TGTGCCAGCAGTTCTACAGGGACCTCGGCTGGAAACACCATATATTTT. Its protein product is CASSSTGTSAGNTIYF. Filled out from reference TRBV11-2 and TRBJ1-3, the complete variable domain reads EAGVAQSPRYKIIEKRQSVAFWCNPISGHATLYWYQQILGQGPKLLIQFQNNGVVDDSQLPKDRFSAERLKGVDSTLKIQPAKLEDSAVYLCASSSTGTSAGNTIYFGEGSWLTVV.

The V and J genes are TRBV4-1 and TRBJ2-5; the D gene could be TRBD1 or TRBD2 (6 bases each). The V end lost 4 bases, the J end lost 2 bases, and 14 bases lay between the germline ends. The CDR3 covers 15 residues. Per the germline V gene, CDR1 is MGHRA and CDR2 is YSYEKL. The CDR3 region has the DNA TGCGCCAGCAGCCCGACGGGGGCCGGACAAGAGACCCAGTACTTC. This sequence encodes CASSPTGAGQETQYF.

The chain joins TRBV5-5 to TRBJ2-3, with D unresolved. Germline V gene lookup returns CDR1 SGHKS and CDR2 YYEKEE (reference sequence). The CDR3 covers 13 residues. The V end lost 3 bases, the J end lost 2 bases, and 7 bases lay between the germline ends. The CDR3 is CASSSPLTDTQYF. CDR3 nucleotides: TGTGCCAGCAGCTCCCCTCTCACAGATACGCAGTATTTT.

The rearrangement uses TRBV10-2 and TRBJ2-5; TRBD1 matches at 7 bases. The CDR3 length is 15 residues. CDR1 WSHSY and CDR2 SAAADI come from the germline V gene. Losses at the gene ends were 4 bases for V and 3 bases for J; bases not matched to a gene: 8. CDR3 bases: TGCGCCAGCAGTGCGTGGCAGGGGGTAAAAGAGACCCAGTACTTC. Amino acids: CASSAWQGVKETQYF.